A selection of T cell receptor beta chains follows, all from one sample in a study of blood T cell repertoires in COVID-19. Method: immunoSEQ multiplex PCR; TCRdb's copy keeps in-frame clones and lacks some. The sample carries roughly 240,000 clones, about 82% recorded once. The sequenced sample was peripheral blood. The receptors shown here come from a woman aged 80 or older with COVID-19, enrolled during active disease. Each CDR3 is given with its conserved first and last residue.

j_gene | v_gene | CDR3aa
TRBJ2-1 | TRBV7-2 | CASSLAQGARGNEQFF
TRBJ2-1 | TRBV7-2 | CAAAEYNEQFF
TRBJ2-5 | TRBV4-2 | CASSQDLTSGSETQYF
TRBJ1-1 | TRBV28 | CASSFGDRNTEAFF
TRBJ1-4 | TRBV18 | CASSPRAGSDEKLFF
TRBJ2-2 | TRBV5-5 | CASSLSGGNTGELFF
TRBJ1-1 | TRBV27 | CASSLSQTGYVPGEAFF
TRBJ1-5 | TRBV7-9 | CASSLGQGDNQPQHF
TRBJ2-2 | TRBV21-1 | CASSKVNRENTGELFF
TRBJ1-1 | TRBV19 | CASSRAGGLGTEAFF
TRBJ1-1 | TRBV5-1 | CASNPRGMNTEAFF
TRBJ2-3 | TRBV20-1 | CSAIVGERQYF
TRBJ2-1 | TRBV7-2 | CASSLAGGLGYEQFF